Each of the 26 T cell receptor beta chains below was sequenced from the same sample in a study of blood T cell repertoires in COVID-19. This table comes from immunoSEQ multiplex PCR, and its TCRdb copy is limited to in-frame clones, with some not included. The sample lists 300,000 to 350,000 clones, about 88% occurring once. Sequenced: PBMCs or T cells enriched from blood (not recorded which). The source is a woman aged 25 to 39 who had recovered from COVID-19.

The chain joins TRBV12-5 to TRBJ1-2; tentatively, D is TRBD1 (6 bases). CDR1 LGHNT and CDR2 FRNRAP come from the germline V gene. V lost 0 bases, J lost 6 bases, and 11 bases lay in between. This CDR3 is built from 14 residues. DNA for the CDR3: TGTGCTAGTGGTTTGGTCCCCCACAGGGATGGCTACACCTTC. Protein: CASGLVPHRDGYTF. Based on the CDR3 plus reference TRBV12-5 and TRBJ1-2, the full variable domain is DARVTQTPRHKVTEMGQEVTMRCQPILGHNTVFWYRQTMMQGLELLAYFRNRAPLDDSGMPKDRFSAEMPDATLATLKIQPSEPRDSAVYFCASGLVPHRDGYTFGSGTRLTVV.

The chain uses TRBV28 and TRBJ2-3; D remains ambiguous. Germline V CDR1 and CDR2: MDHEN, SYDVKM. Trimming pared 5 bases from V and 1 base from J, leaving 7 bases between. This CDR3 has 13 residues. CDR3 coding DNA: TGTGCCAGCAGTCCTACCGGCACAGATACGCAGTATTTT. Translating it yields CASSPTGTDTQYF.

The chain joins TRBV5-1 to TRBJ2-2, with D perhaps matching TRBD2 (5 bases). The V gene's germline CDR1 is SGHRS and CDR2 YFSETQ. The CDR3 extends over 13 amino acids. V gave up 2 bases and J gave up 8 bases, with 10 bases separating them. This CDR3 is CASSLDGGGELFF. CDR3 DNA: TGCGCCAGCAGCTTAGACGGAGGAGGGGAGCTGTTTTTT.

This chain joins TRBV6-2 or TRBV6-3 and TRBJ2-5, with 7 bases that match TRBD1. The CDR3 is 12 residues long. Germline lookup yields CDR1 MNHEY and CDR2 SVGEGT. V was clipped by 5 bases and J by 3 bases; unmatched bases: 0. CDR3 residues: CASSGTEETQYF. As DNA, the CDR3 is TGTGCCAGCAGTGGGACAGAAGAGACCCAGTACTTC.

The rearrangement uses TRBV29-1 and TRBJ1-1; 7 positions agree with TRBD1. Germline V CDR1 and CDR2: SQVTM, ANQGSEA. J was trimmed by 4 bases and V by 6 bases; bases with no gene match: 8. This CDR3 spans 13 amino acids. DNA of the CDR3: TGCAGCGTCCGGGCAGGGGGTCTCACTGAAGCTTTCTTT. Protein product: CSVRAGGLTEAFF.

The chain carries TRBV7-2 and TRBJ1-6, with D unclear. The CDR3 is 17 residues long. Germline V lookup: CDR1 SGHTA, CDR2 FQGNSA. Deletions cut 2 bases from V and 1 base from J, with 12 bases between. In DNA form, the CDR3 reads TGTGCCAGCAGCTTACGCGGGGTTGCGTCCTATAATTCACCCCTCCACTTT. Translating it yields CASSLRGVASYNSPLHF.

The chain joins TRBV7-2 to TRBJ2-7; D ambiguous. CDR1 is SGHTA, CDR2 FQGNSA, per germline. V lost 5 bases and J 2 bases, leaving 16 bases between the germline ends. The CDR3 runs to 15 residues. The CDR3 is CASSPSPSYAYEQYF. In DNA, the CDR3 is TGTGCCAGCAGCCCCTCCCCCAGTTACGCCTACGAGCAGTACTTC.

The chain combines TRBV2 with TRBJ1-1; TRBD1 might be the D (5 bases). Germline-derived CDR1 and CDR2 are SNHLY and FYNNEI. This CDR3 is 16 amino acids long. Trimming left V 2 bases short and J 1 base short, with 14 bases between. The CDR3 coding sequence is TGTGCCAGCAGTGAAATCTATGGGGCAGGGAACACTGAAGCTTTCTTT. Its protein is CASSEIYGAGNTEAFF.

V gene TRBV5-8 combines with J gene TRBJ1-2, with a tentative D call TRBD1 (5 bases). The CDR3 is made up of 13 amino acids. Trimming removed 0 bases at V and 8 bases at J, with 11 bases between. The germline V gene encodes CDR1 SGHTS and CDR2 YDEGEE. CDR3 coding DNA: TGTGCCAGCAGCTTGGCAGGGCTTGAGGGCTACACCTTC. Its protein product is CASSLAGLEGYTF.

The V gene is TRBV28, the J gene TRBJ2-3; TRBD1 agrees at 8 bases. The V gene end was trimmed by 6 bases and the J gene end by 3 bases; junction bases not matched to a gene: 11. The CDR3 has 16 amino acids. In germline, CDR1 is MDHEN, CDR2 SYDVKM. Here the CDR3 DNA reads TGTGCCAGCAGCATCAGGACAGGGAGACTGACAGATACGCAGTATTTT. Amino acids: CASSIRTGRLTDTQYF.

About this clone: A much larger clonotype is one base distant, so this may be a read error. The chain has TRBV27 and TRBJ1-1; 9 nucleotides align to TRBD1. Losses at the gene ends were 3 bases for V and 4 bases for J; bases not matched to a gene: 3. This CDR3 is built from 14 residues. CDR1 is MNHEY, CDR2 SMNVEV, per germline (reference sequence). This chain's CDR3 is CASSFSTGGTEAFF. For the CDR3, the DNA is TGTGCCAGCAGTTTTTCGACAGGGGGCACTGAAGCTTTCTTT.

The chain uses TRBV5-1 and TRBJ2-2, with 11 bases that match TRBD2. The CDR3 is 16 amino acids. Trimming at V came to 4 bases and at J to 7 bases, leaving 9 bases not matched to a gene. The germline gives CDR1 SGHRS, CDR2 YFSETQ. CDR3 in DNA: TGCGCCAGCAGCCTCCAGACTAGCGGGGCCGGCGGGGAGCTGTTTTTT. Its translation is CASSLQTSGAGGELFF.

The chain links TRBV7-7 to TRBJ2-2; 8 positions match TRBD1. After removal of 5 bases from V and 3 bases from J, the junction contained 8 bases not matched to a gene. CDR1 and CDR2 (germline): SSHAT, FNYEAQ (reference sequence). The CDR3 consists of 16 residues. DNA for the CDR3: TGTGCCAGCAGCCCCGGACAGGGCATTGACACCGGGGAGCTGTTTTTT. Its translation is CASSPGQGIDTGELFF.

V gene TRBV19 combines with J gene TRBJ1-5; D is undetermined. V was trimmed by 3 bases and J by 0 bases, leaving 9 bases between them. The germline V gene has CDR1 LNHDA and CDR2 SQIVND (reference sequence). CDR3 size: 15 residues. CDR3 region: CASSMEGFSNQPQHF. CDR3 coding DNA: TGTGCCAGTAGTATGGAGGGCTTTAGCAATCAGCCCCAGCATTTT.

V and J are TRBV5-1 and TRBJ1-4; D is unresolved. CDR3 length: 14 residues. Deletions cut 0 bases from V and 3 bases from J, with 6 bases between. In germline, CDR1 is SGHRS, CDR2 YFSETQ. The CDR3 region is CASSLDSSNEKLFF. The CDR3 DNA sequence: TGCGCCAGCAGCTTGGACAGCTCTAATGAAAAACTGTTTTTT.

The V call is TRBV25-1, the J call TRBJ2-7, with 10 bases identical to TRBD2. The CDR3 sequence is 14 residues long. From germline, CDR1 is MGHDK and CDR2 SYGVNS. The V and J ends lost 3 bases and 4 bases, in that order; junction bases with no gene match: 3. CDR3 residues: CASSESGGAYEQYF. In DNA, the CDR3 is TGTGCCAGCAGTGAGAGCGGGGGGGCTTACGAGCAGTACTTC.

The chain is built from TRBV27 and TRBJ1-6; D gene unclear. This CDR3 is built from 13 residues. Germline-derived CDR1 and CDR2 are MNHEY and SMNVEV (reference sequence). The ends were cut back, 2 bases at V and 7 bases at J, with 6 bases in the middle. The CDR3 coding sequence is TGTGCCAGCAGTTTACGAGGGAATTCACCCCTCCACTTT. It encodes CASSLRGNSPLHF.

The CDR3 sequence: CAARTGGHSTDTQYF. As DNA, the CDR3 is TGTGCCGCGCGTACAGGGGGTCATAGCACAGATACGCAGTATTTT. The gene calls are TRBV7-9 and TRBJ2-3; 8 bases align to TRBD1. CDR3 length equals 15 residues. Per the germline V gene, CDR1 is SEHNR and CDR2 is FQNEAQ (reference sequence). Losses at the gene ends were 11 bases for V and 0 bases for J; bases not matched to a gene: 10.

This clone was picked up one time. The chain joins TRBV10-2 to TRBJ2-7; possibly TRBD2 for D (6 bases). This CDR3 contains 17 residues. Trimming left V 0 bases short and J 3 bases short, with 18 bases between. CDR1 WSHSY and CDR2 SAAADI come from the germline V gene. The CDR3 loop reads CASSESPGRDRRYEQYF. The CDR3 bases are TGCGCCAGCAGTGAGTCTCCTGGGCGGGACCGGCGCTACGAGCAGTACTTC.

The CDR3 nucleotides read TGTGCCAGCAGCGCAGGGCTTGGAGGCACAGATACGCAGTATTTT. This gives the protein CASSAGLGGTDTQYF. The chain links TRBV11-3 to TRBJ2-3, with a tentative D call TRBD1 (5 bases). The CDR3 runs to 15 residues. The ends were cut back, 5 bases at V and 1 base at J, with 13 bases in the middle. The germline V gene encodes CDR1 SGHNT and CDR2 YENEEA.

J is TRBJ2-3 and V is TRBV6-5; D may be TRBD1 (5 bases). Trimming cost V 2 bases and J 2 bases, with 14 bases left between them. The CDR3 loop spans 16 amino acids. The germline gives CDR1 MNHEY, CDR2 SVGAGI. The CDR3 loop is CASSYGSGHLTDTQYF. The CDR3 DNA reads TGTGCCAGCAGTTACGGGTCCGGACACCTCACAGATACGCAGTATTTT.

The chain employs TRBV5-8 and TRBJ1-5; D not certain. The germline V gene encodes CDR1 SGHTS and CDR2 YDEGEE. This CDR3 comprises 12 residues. Deletions cut 2 bases from V and 7 bases from J, with 7 bases between. CDR3 loop: CASSFTGQPQHF. The CDR3 region has the DNA TGTGCCAGCAGCTTTACGGGGCAGCCCCAGCATTTT.

The CDR3 protein is CASSTPSAGYTF. In nucleotides, the CDR3 is TGTGCCAGCAGTACACCTAGCGCGGGCTACACCTTC. This rearrangement joins TRBV28 to TRBJ1-2; D unresolved. Trimming cost V 5 bases and J 8 bases, with 12 bases left between them. Germline V gives CDR1 MDHEN, CDR2 SYDVKM. CDR3 size: 12 residues.

The chain is built from TRBV9 and TRBJ2-3; 8 nucleotides match TRBD1. J was trimmed by 7 bases and V by 4 bases; bases with no gene match: 5. The CDR3 is made up of 13 amino acids. The germline gives CDR1 SGDLS, CDR2 YYNGEE. The CDR3 DNA follows: TGTGCCAGCAGCCCTGGACAGGGAAATACGCAGTATTTT. Its translation: CASSPGQGNTQYF.

This chain links TRBV7-8 with TRBJ2-5; 11 bases are shared with TRBD2. This CDR3 comprises 17 residues. With 2 bases clipped from V and 5 bases from J, the junction kept 10 bases outside the gene matches. From germline, CDR1 is SGHVS and CDR2 FQNEAQ. CDR3 DNA: TGTGCCAGCAGCTTAAAGGCTAGCGGGGGGCCGGCGGAGACCCAGTACTTC. It specifies CASSLKASGGPAETQYF.

The chain joins TRBV4-1 to TRBJ2-3; 13 bases are a match to TRBD2. Germline V gene data show CDR1 as MGHRA and CDR2 as YSYEKL. CDR3 length equals 18 residues. V lost 2 bases, J lost 2 bases, and 7 bases stayed unmatched. The CDR3 DNA is TGCGCCAGCAGCCAACGCACTAGCGGGGGGGGAAACACAGATACGCAGTATTTT. Its protein is CASSQRTSGGGNTDTQYF.